What follows are 15 T cell receptor beta chains derived from one specimen sequenced in a study of blood T cell repertoires in COVID-19. The assay was immunoSEQ multiplex PCR, and TCRdb's table has in-frame clones only and misses some. The data contain nearly 350,000 clones, about 93% of them singletons. The source material was peripheral blood. Source of these receptors: a woman younger than 35 who had recovered from COVID-19.

This chain joins TRBV19 and TRBJ1-6, with 9 nucleotides matching TRBD1. V lost 9 bases and J lost 10; bases outside the gene matches: 7. CDR1 is LNHDA and CDR2 is SQIVND in the germline V gene (reference sequence). The CDR3 spans 13 residues. The CDR3: CASGTGNGSPLHF. In DNA form, the CDR3 reads TGTGCCAGCGGGACAGGGAACGGCTCACCCCTCCACTTT.

The rearrangement joins TRBV5-1 to TRBJ2-2; 7 bases line up with TRBD1. J lost 2 bases, V lost 1 base, and 5 bases had no gene match. Germline CDR1 is SGHRS and CDR2 is YFSETQ. The CDR3 has 16 amino acids. In nucleotides, the CDR3 is TGCGCCAGCAGCTTGAAGGGGGCTAGTAACACCGGGGAGCTGTTTTTT. Translating it yields CASSLKGASNTGELFF.

For the CDR3, the DNA is TGTGCCAGCAGTTCAAGGACATCCTACCTAGTTACTGAAGCTTTCTTT. Translating it yields CASSSRTSYLVTEAFF. This chain uses TRBV7-9 with TRBJ1-1, with D tentatively TRBD1 (5 bases). V was clipped by 6 bases and J by 5 bases, with 22 bases between them. Germline loops: CDR1 SEHNR, CDR2 FQNEAQ (reference sequence). The CDR3 is 16 amino acids.

This chain uses TRBV18 with TRBJ1-3; tentatively, D is TRBD1 (5 bases). With 2 bases removed from V and 2 bases from J, the gap between germline ends came to 13 bases. This CDR3 is 16 amino acids long. CDR1 is KGHSH, CDR2 LQKENI, per germline. The CDR3 DNA follows: TGTGCCAGCTCACCAGCCCCAAGGGGAACTGGAAACACCATATATTTT. Protein product: CASSPAPRGTGNTIYF.

This clone is a singleton in its sample. The chain recombines TRBV7-2 with TRBJ1-2; 8 nucleotides agree with TRBD1. V was pared by 6 bases and J by 2 bases, with 5 bases of the junction left unmatched. The length of the CDR3 is 14 residues. Germline assignment: CDR1 SGHTA and CDR2 FQGNSA. CDR3 DNA sequence: TGTGCCAGCAGGCGGACAGGGCCAAACTATGGCTACACCTTC. It translates to CASRRTGPNYGYTF.

The chain uses TRBV11-3 and TRBJ2-5, with D maybe TRBD1 (5 bases). From germline, CDR1 is SGHNT and CDR2 YENEEA. The CDR3 runs 13 residues. Trimming took 2 bases from V and 6 from J, leaving 10 bases between them. As DNA, the CDR3 is TGTGCCAGCAGCTTACCAGGGATACAGACCCAGTACTTC. Amino acid sequence: CASSLPGIQTQYF.

The V and J genes are TRBV21-1 and TRBJ2-7; the table's TRBD1 call for D was not verified on the DNA. TRBV21-1 is annotated as a pseudogene. The CDR3 consists of 16 residues. Written as DNA, the CDR3 is TGTGCCAGCAAATTCTCCGGGACAGAGAAATGCTACGAGCAGTACGTC. Translation gives CASKFSGTEKCYEQYV.

The chain links TRBV2 to TRBJ2-3, with 9 positions matching TRBD2. The J segment lost 7 bases and the V segment lost 6 bases, leaving 11 bases of the junction unmatched. There are 15 residues in the CDR3. Germline V gene sequence: CDR1 SNHLY, CDR2 FYNNEI. CDR3 in amino acids: CASRLTSGPGHTQYF. CDR3 in DNA: TGTGCCAGCAGATTGACTAGCGGACCTGGACATACGCAGTATTTT.

The chain carries TRBV19 and TRBJ2-5; D unclear. This CDR3 is 14 amino acids long. Germline-derived CDR1 and CDR2 are LNHDA and SQIVND (reference sequence). V was cut by 3 bases and J by 1 base, with 9 bases left in between. The CDR3 bases are TGTGCCAGTAGTATCGGTGGTACCCAAGAGACCCAGTACTTC. It specifies CASSIGGTQETQYF.

The chain carries TRBV6-5 and TRBJ2-5, with 7 bases aligning to TRBD1. Trimming cost V 5 bases and J 5 bases; bases outside gene matches: 8. The germline V gene has CDR1 MNHEY and CDR2 SVGAGI. The CDR3 spans 14 residues. CDR3 in DNA: TGTGCCAGCAGTACAGGGGAGTCACGGGAGACCCAGTACTTC. Its protein product is CASSTGESRETQYF.

The rearrangement links TRBV7-2 to TRBJ2-5; 8 positions match TRBD2. Germline V gene data show CDR1 as SGHTA and CDR2 as FQGNSA. Unmatched junction bases numbered 4, after V lost 3 bases and J lost 1 base. The CDR3 extends over 15 amino acids. CDR3 nucleotide sequence: TGTGCCAGCAGCTTGGTAGCGGGACGCCAAGAGACCCAGTACTTC. It codes for CASSLVAGRQETQYF.

This chain joins TRBV30 and TRBJ1-5; maybe TRBD1 (5 bases). Between the trimmed V and J ends, which lost 0 bases and 4 bases, there was a span of 7 bases. The CDR3 runs 13 residues. Per germline, CDR1 GTSNPN and CDR2 SVGIG (reference sequence). In DNA, the CDR3 is TGTGCCTGGAGTGTACACAGGAATCAGCCCCAGCATTTT. As protein: CAWSVHRNQPQHF.

This chain joins TRBV10-3 and TRBJ1-2; D is uncertain. Trimming cost V 0 bases and J 6 bases, with 11 bases left between them. This CDR3 region has 14 residues. CDR1 and CDR2 from the germline V gene are ENHRY and SYGVKD. CDR3 region: CAISESTGYHGYTF. For the CDR3, the DNA is TGTGCCATCAGTGAGTCCACGGGATATCATGGCTACACCTTC.

The J gene is TRBJ1-1, the V gene TRBV7-6; D unresolved. The CDR3 loop spans 14 amino acids. V lost 2 bases and J lost 0, with 7 bases in between. The germline V gene encodes CDR1 SGHVS and CDR2 FNYEAQ. CDR3 sequence: CASSLTVMNTEAFF. As DNA, the CDR3 is TGTGCCAGCAGCTTAACAGTCATGAACACTGAAGCTTTCTTT.

The rearrangement links TRBV19 to TRBJ1-6, with unresolved D. Trimming removed 7 bases from V and 8 bases from J, with 12 bases in between. This CDR3 contains 13 residues. Germline CDR1 is LNHDA and CDR2 is SQIVND (reference sequence). The CDR3 reads CASKAGRDSPLHF. The CDR3 DNA is TGTGCCAGTAAGGCGGGGAGGGATTCACCCCTCCACTTT.